This entry is about one T cell receptor (beta chain). This specimen belongs to a study of cytomegalovirus exposure and HLA in healthy donors. This CDR3 comprises 14 residues. V lost 8 bases to trimming and J lost 3 bases; unmatched junction nucleotides: 6. Germline V gene lookup returns CDR1 MDHEN and CDR2 SYDVKM. Vbeta (60) and Jbeta (13) primers were used in the PCR. The protocol was immunoSEQ multiplex PCR, while the TCRdb copy is restricted to in-frame clones and leaves out a portion. The table includes 100,000 or so clones, approximately 70% detected once. This sequence originates from a woman aged 18-29 years in good health and CMV-seropositive. Sequencing input: PBMCs. The chain uses TRBV28 and TRBJ2-1, with 8 nucleotides matching TRBD2. CDR3 sequence: CASGTSGNYNEQFF. CDR3 bases: TGTGCCAGCGGTACTAGCGGAAACTACAATGAGCAGTTCTTC.